This TCR beta chain was documented in a study of shared clonotypes between healthy human individuals. TCRdb's table, derived via immunoSEQ multiplex PCR, lists solely in-frame clones and lacks some. The sample includes around 2.1 million clones, about 92% of them seen just once. This clone appeared once. CD45RO-negative cells were positively selected for CCR7, leaving out terminally differentiated effector memory CD45RA+ cells. The sample was naive CD8+ T cells from PBMCs. The TCR originated in a man aged 18-30 years in good health. Some clones in this sample may be carry-over from other donors' samples.

The CDR3 here is CASSLTGGIQYF. The CDR3 DNA reads TGTGCCAGCAGTTTGACAGGAGGCATTCAGTACTTC. The chain recombines TRBV27 with TRBJ2-4, with D possibly being TRBD1 (6 bases). CDR3 length: 12 residues. The germline V gene encodes CDR1 MNHEY and CDR2 SMNVEV (reference sequence). V shed 3 bases and J shed 9 bases, with 9 bases lying between them.